Listed here are 26 T cell receptor beta chains from one sample, sequenced in a study of post-analysis software for immune sequencing data (dated by TCRdb to about 2015). What the study reported, not specific to this receptor: Significantly higher frequencies in patients than in controls were found for five TRBV segments, including TRBV5-6, TRBV5-1 and TRBV20-1.

These TCRs are of unknown antigen specificity. Receptors were amplified or captured by PCR. The sequencer was an Illumina HiSeq 2500. Unique molecular identifiers were incorporated into TCR beta cDNA libraries to reduce PCR and sequencing biases. TCRdb itself trimmed the public reads at Q25 with fastp, ran MiXCR and retained productive beta chains. All rows with the same CDR3 protein become a single entry with the most common DNA and genes. The sample yields some 690,000 distinct CDR3 sequences; 25% to 30% were counted once. Clones ranked in the top ten supply roughly 0.57% of the sample. What was sequenced was blood. The receptors derive from a girl aged 5-17 years with multiple sclerosis.

This clonotype was observed a few times. The chain joins TRBV7-2 to TRBJ2-3; D might be TRBD2 (6 bases). The CDR3 loop spans 15 amino acids. The germline V and J ends were trimmed by 5 bases and 0 bases, with 12 bases remaining between them. Germline V gene lookup returns CDR1 SGHTA and CDR2 FQGNSA. The CDR3 region is CASSRDSLSTDTQYF. DNA for the CDR3: TGTGCCAGCAGCCGGGACTCTCTTAGCACAGATACGCAGTATTTT. Supplemented by reference TRBV7-2 and TRBJ2-3, the full variable domain reads GAGVSQSPSNKVTEKGKDVELRCDPISGHTALYWYRQSLGQGLEFLIYFQGNSAPDKSGLPSDRFSAERTGGSVSTLTIQRTQQEDSAVYLCASSRDSLSTDTQYFGPGTRLTVL.

J is TRBJ1-5 and V is TRBV27; 7 nucleotides agree with TRBD1. V dropped 5 bases and J dropped 5; count of bases not matched to a gene: 12. CDR3 size: 16 residues. CDR1 is MNHEY, CDR2 SMNVEV, per germline (reference sequence). The CDR3 DNA follows: TGTGCCAGCAGTCCGAGGGGGCGTGGGGCGTATCAGCCCCAGCATTTT. This codes for CASSPRGRGAYQPQHF.

This clonotype has more than one count but fewer than ten. This chain connects TRBV6-2 or TRBV6-3 to TRBJ2-7; possibly TRBD2 for D (6 bases). Germline-derived CDR1 and CDR2 are MNHEY and SVGEGT. V lost 8 bases and J lost 0, with 29 bases in between. The CDR3 has 19 amino acids. The chain's CDR3 is CASRVHGTWDLGSSYEQYF. CDR3 DNA: TGTGCCAGCCGAGTGCACGGAACATGGGACTTAGGGAGCTCCTACGAGCAGTACTTC.

In this sample, this clonotype turned up many times. The V gene is TRBV29-1, the J gene TRBJ2-7; unclear D gene. CDR1 and CDR2 (germline): SQVTM, ANQGSEA. The CDR3 is 14 residues long. V was shortened by 3 bases and J by 0 bases, with 12 bases between the two germline ends. The CDR3 bases are TGCAGCGTTGAGAAACAGTCAAGCTCCTACGAGCAGTACTTC. As protein: CSVEKQSSSYEQYF.

The rearrangement links TRBV5-1 to TRBJ1-1, with 7 bases lining up with TRBD1. V dropped 5 bases and J dropped 3; count of bases not matched to a gene: 10. The CDR3 covers 15 residues. From germline, CDR1 is SGHRS and CDR2 YFSETQ. The CDR3 loop is CASSSRQGGDTEAFF. CDR3 DNA: TGCGCCAGCAGTTCCCGACAGGGAGGAGACACTGAAGCTTTCTTT.

This clonotype showed up just a few times. This chain uses TRBV19 with TRBJ2-1; TRBD2 might be the D (5 bases). Trimming removed 4 bases at V and 8 bases at J, with 18 bases between. Germline V gives CDR1 LNHDA, CDR2 SQIVND (reference sequence). The CDR3 spans 15 residues. CDR3 bases: TGTGCCAGTAGTACGGGCCAGGACCACGGGGATGAGCAGTTCTTC. Translation: CASSTGQDHGDEQFF. The entire variable domain, with the rest obtained from reference TRBV19 and TRBJ2-1, is as follows: DGGITQSPKYLFRKEGQNVTLSCEQNLNHDAMYWYRQDPGQGLRLIYYSQIVNDFQKGDIAEGYSVSREKKESFPLTVTSAQKNPTAFYLCASSTGQDHGDEQFFGPGTRLTVL.

This clonotype was seen a few times. The chain has TRBV28 and TRBJ2-5; 9 bases are a match to TRBD1. The DNA end lines up better with TRBJ2-7; the J call may be wrong. CDR3 length equals 16 residues. Germline V lookup: CDR1 MDHEN, CDR2 SYDVKM. The DNA of the CDR3 is TGTGCCAGCAGTTTTTATCGAAACAGGGGGCGCCCCGAGCAGTACTTC. Translated: CASSFYRNRGRPEQYF.

There are many counts of this clonotype. The chain recombines TRBV4-2 with TRBJ2-5; D perhaps matches TRBD2 (6 bases). V dropped 6 bases and J dropped 4 bases, with 12 bases sitting between them. CDR1 is LGHNA, CDR2 YNFKEQ, per germline. The CDR3 is made up of 13 amino acids. CDR3: CASSGTGTETQYF. The CDR3 region has the DNA TGTGCCAGCAGTGGGACTGGCACAGAGACCCAGTACTTC.

This clonotype was counted a few times. CDR3 bases: TGCGCCAGCAGCCAAGAGATCGGTATGGTGAACACTGAAGCTTTCTTT. It codes for CASSQEIGMVNTEAFF. This chain connects TRBV4-1 to TRBJ1-1, with D uncertain. V was pared by 0 bases and J by 0 bases, with 11 bases between. The germline CDR1 and CDR2 sequences are MGHRA and YSYEKL. The CDR3 contains 16 residues.

V gene TRBV12-3 or TRBV12-4 combines with J gene TRBJ1-3, with D unclear. V lost 5 bases and J lost 0, with 14 bases in between. CDR3 length: 16 residues. CDR3 in amino acids: CASSPDARISGNTIYF. Here the CDR3 DNA reads TGTGCCAGCAGTCCTGACGCGCGGATCTCTGGAAACACCATATATTTT.

The CDR3 DNA reads TGTGCCAGCAGTTTATGGGCGGTCATCTATCAAGAGACCCAGTACTTC. Protein product: CASSLWAVIYQETQYF. The chain uses TRBV28 and TRBJ2-5; D remains ambiguous. Germline V lookup: CDR1 MDHEN, CDR2 SYDVKM. There are 16 residues in the CDR3. Trimming stripped 0 bases from V and 2 bases from J, with 13 bases between.

This clonotype was picked up a small number of times. The V call is TRBV10-3, the J call TRBJ2-5; D is perhaps TRBD2 (7 bases). This CDR3 spans 14 amino acids. Germline V gene lookup returns CDR1 ENHRY and CDR2 SYGVKD. V lost 0 bases to trimming and J lost 4 bases, with 9 bases between them. The CDR3 region is CAISESRGGETQYF. As DNA, the CDR3 is TGTGCCATCAGTGAGTCAAGGGGGGGAGAGACCCAGTACTTC.

This clonotype was detected ten times or more. The chain carries TRBV5-1 and TRBJ2-1; 9 bases line up with TRBD2. The CDR3 runs to 14 residues. Per germline, CDR1 SGHRS and CDR2 YFSETQ. V lost 2 bases to trimming and J lost 7 bases; unmatched junction nucleotides: 4. The CDR3 bases are TGCGCCAGCAGCTTCGGCGGGGGGGCGAATGAGCAGTTCTTC. Its protein is CASSFGGGANEQFF.

This clonotype showed up just a few times. V is TRBV15 and J is TRBJ1-2; perhaps TRBD1 as D (5 bases). Germline CDR1 is LNHNV and CDR2 is YYDKDF (reference sequence). The CDR3 sequence is 14 residues long. V was shortened by 9 bases and J by 4 bases, with 18 bases between the two germline ends. The CDR3 coding sequence is TGTGCCACAAGGGGCACTGGACGGACCTATGGCTACACCTTC. Translated: CATRGTGRTYGYTF.

This clonotype was picked up a small number of times. V usage is TRBV12-3 or TRBV12-4 and J usage is TRBJ2-3; 9 positions agree with TRBD2. The CDR3 has 15 amino acids. Germline trimming cut 5 bases from V and 3 bases from J; bases unmatched to any gene: 6. The CDR3 DNA follows: TGTGCCAGCAGTGCTAGCGGGGCCCGTACAGATACGCAGTATTTT. Amino acids: CASSASGARTDTQYF.

V gene TRBV28 combines with J gene TRBJ1-2; tentatively, D is TRBD1 (5 bases). Looked up from germline, CDR1 is MDHEN and CDR2 is SYDVKM. The CDR3 contains 13 residues. The V and J ends lost 7 bases and 6 bases respectively, with 15 bases between them. The chain's CDR3 is CASNPGGWDGYTF. CDR3 DNA sequence: TGTGCCAGCAACCCGGGGGGTTGGGATGGCTACACCTTC.

This clonotype was detected only once. Possible read error: a much larger clone is one base away. The chain recombines TRBV6-5 with TRBJ2-7; weak D call: TRBD1 (5 bases). Germline assignment: CDR1 MNHEY and CDR2 SVGAGI. V was shortened by 6 bases and J by 2 bases, with 14 bases between the two germline ends. This CDR3 comprises 14 residues. The chain's CDR3 is CASSRVGEAYEQYF. The CDR3 DNA follows: TGTGCCAGCAGCCGAGTAGGGGAAGCCTACGAGCAGTACTTC.

This chain connects TRBV28 to TRBJ2-3; 7 nucleotides align to TRBD2. Germline V gene lookup returns CDR1 MDHEN and CDR2 SYDVKM. V lost 3 bases and J lost 4; bases outside the gene matches: 7. The CDR3 has 15 amino acids. The CDR3 sequence: CASSLAGALSDTQYF. Here the CDR3 DNA reads TGTGCCAGCAGTTTGGCGGGAGCTTTATCAGATACGCAGTATTTT.

This clonotype was detected ten times or more. The V gene is TRBV29-1, the J gene TRBJ1-2; D may be TRBD1 (6 bases). V lost 3 bases to trimming and J lost 7 bases, with 12 bases between them. The CDR3 covers 12 residues. From germline, CDR1 is SQVTM and CDR2 ANQGSEA. CDR3 residues: CSVEGRRGGYTF. CDR3 sequence (DNA): TGCAGCGTTGAGGGTCGCAGGGGTGGCTACACCTTC.

The gene calls are TRBV2 and TRBJ1-2; tentatively, D is TRBD1 (6 bases). The CDR3 extends over 13 amino acids. Germline loops: CDR1 SNHLY, CDR2 FYNNEI. V lost 9 bases, J lost 4 bases, and 15 bases lay in between. This chain's CDR3 is CARRLGASYGYTF. In DNA, the CDR3 is TGTGCCAGGAGGCTGGGGGCTAGCTATGGCTACACCTTC.

This clonotype was found a few times. The rearrangement uses TRBV7-7 and TRBJ2-1; no definite D call. V gave up 5 bases and J gave up 7 bases, with 12 bases separating them. The CDR3 has 13 residues. Germline V gives CDR1 SSHAT, CDR2 FNYEAQ (reference sequence). This chain's CDR3 is CASSPLGPNEQFF. The CDR3 DNA is TGTGCCAGCAGCCCGCTAGGTCCTAATGAGCAGTTCTTC. Filled out from reference TRBV7-7 and TRBJ2-1, the complete variable domain reads GAGVSQSPRYKVTKRGQDVTLRCDPISSHATLYWYQQALGQGPEFLTYFNYEAQPDKSGLPSDRFSAERPEGSISTLTIQRTEQRDSAMYRCASSPLGPNEQFFGPGTRLTVL.

Only a few counts were recorded for this clonotype. The genes are TRBV5-1 and TRBJ1-2; D is undetermined. Between the trimmed V and J ends, which lost 0 bases and 2 bases, there was a span of 8 bases. Germline assignment: CDR1 SGHRS and CDR2 YFSETQ. The CDR3 has 14 amino acids. The CDR3 sequence: CASSLEVGNYGYTF. The DNA of the CDR3 is TGCGCCAGCAGCTTGGAGGTGGGGAACTATGGCTACACCTTC. Supplemented by reference TRBV5-1 and TRBJ1-2, the full variable domain reads KAGVTQTPRYLIKTRGQQVTLSCSPISGHRSVSWYQQTPGQGLQFLFEYFSETQRNKGNFPGRFSGRQFSNSRSEMNVSTLELGDSALYLCASSLEVGNYGYTFGSGTRLTVV.

This chain links TRBV20-1 with TRBJ1-2; 10 bases map to TRBD1. Germline values: CDR1 DFQATT, CDR2 SNEGSKA (reference sequence). This CDR3 spans 14 amino acids. The junction had 1 base not matched to a gene; V was cut back by 1 base and J by 2 bases. CDR3 sequence: CSARGGQGNYGYTF. The CDR3 DNA follows: TGCAGTGCTAGAGGGGGACAGGGGAACTATGGCTACACCTTC.

The chain uses TRBV28 and TRBJ2-5; D uncertain. Germline V gene lookup returns CDR1 MDHEN and CDR2 SYDVKM. This CDR3 region has 14 residues. V was trimmed by 3 bases and J by 2 bases, leaving 10 bases between them. The CDR3 nucleotides are TGTGCCAGCAGTTTCGCGGCAACGCAAGAGACCCAGTACTTC. Protein sequence: CASSFAATQETQYF.

The gene calls are TRBV7-2 and TRBJ1-5; the match to TRBD1 covers 7 bases. Unmatched junction bases numbered 3, after V lost 4 bases and J lost 6 bases. The germline V gene encodes CDR1 SGHTA and CDR2 FQGNSA. The CDR3 has 13 amino acids. CDR3 DNA: TGTGCCAGCAGCTGGGACAGTCCTCAGCCCCAGCATTTT. Encoded protein: CASSWDSPQPQHF. Drawing the rest from reference TRBV7-2 and TRBJ1-5, the complete variable domain is GAGVSQSPSNKVTEKGKDVELRCDPISGHTALYWYRQSLGQGLEFLIYFQGNSAPDKSGLPSDRFSAERTGGSVSTLTIQRTQQEDSAVYLCASSWDSPQPQHFGDGTRLSIL.

CDR3 residues: CASRYRQAGELFF. CDR3 coding DNA: TGTGCCAGCAGATACCGACAGGCAGGGGAGCTGTTTTTT. The chain recombines TRBV6-2 or TRBV6-3 with TRBJ2-2; D possibly corresponds to TRBD1 (6 bases). Between the trimmed V and J ends, which lost 6 bases and 8 bases, there was a span of 13 bases. Germline CDR1 is MNHEY and CDR2 is SVGEGT. The CDR3 length is 13 residues.